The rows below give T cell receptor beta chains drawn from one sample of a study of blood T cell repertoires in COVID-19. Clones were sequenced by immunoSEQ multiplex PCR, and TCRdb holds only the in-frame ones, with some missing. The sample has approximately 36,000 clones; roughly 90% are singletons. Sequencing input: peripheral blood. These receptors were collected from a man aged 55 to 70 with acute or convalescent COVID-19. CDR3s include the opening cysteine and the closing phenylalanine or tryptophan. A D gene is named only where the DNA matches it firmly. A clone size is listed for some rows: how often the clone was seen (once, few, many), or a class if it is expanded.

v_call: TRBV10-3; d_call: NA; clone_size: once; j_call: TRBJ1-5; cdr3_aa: CAISGGSNQPQHF; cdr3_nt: TGTGCCATCAGTGGAGGGAGCAATCAGCCCCAGCATTTT
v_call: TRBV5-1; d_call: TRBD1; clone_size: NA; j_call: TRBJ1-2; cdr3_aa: CASSIGQGGNYGYTF; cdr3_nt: TGCGCCAGCAGCATAGGACAGGGGGGAAACTATGGCTACACCTTC
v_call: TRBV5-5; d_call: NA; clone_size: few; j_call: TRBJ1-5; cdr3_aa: CASSFVWDPEGNQPQHF; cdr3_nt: TGTGCCAGCAGCTTTGTATGGGATCCGGAGGGCAATCAGCCCCAGCATTTT
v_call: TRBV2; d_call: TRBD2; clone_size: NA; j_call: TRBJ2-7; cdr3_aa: CASFRLAGGEQYF; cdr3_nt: TGTGCCAGCTTCCGGCTAGCGGGCGGGGAGCAGTACTTC
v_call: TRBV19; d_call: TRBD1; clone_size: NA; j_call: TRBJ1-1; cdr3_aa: CASSAGQVSSEAFF; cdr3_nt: TGTGCCAGTAGTGCCGGACAGGTTTCCTCTGAAGCTTTCTTT
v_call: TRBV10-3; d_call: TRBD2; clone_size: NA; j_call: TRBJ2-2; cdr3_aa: CAISVSGRNTGELFF; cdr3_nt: TGTGCCATCAGTGTTAGCGGGAGGAACACCGGGGAGCTGTTTTTT
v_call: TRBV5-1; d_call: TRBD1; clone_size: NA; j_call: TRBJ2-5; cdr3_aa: CASSRGGQGEETQYF; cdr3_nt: TGCGCCAGCTCTAGGGGGGGACAGGGTGAAGAGACCCAGTACTTC
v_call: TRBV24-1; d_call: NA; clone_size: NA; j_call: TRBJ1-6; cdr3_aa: CATLRGSSYNSPLHF; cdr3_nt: TGTGCCACGTTAAGGGGTAGCTCCTATAATTCACCCCTCCACTTT
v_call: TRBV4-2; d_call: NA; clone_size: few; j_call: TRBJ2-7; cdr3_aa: CASSLRTGTYEQYF; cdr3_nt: TGTGCCAGCAGCCTCCGGACCGGGACCTACGAGCAGTACTTC
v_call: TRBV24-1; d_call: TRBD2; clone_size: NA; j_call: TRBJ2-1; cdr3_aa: CATSGTGTSGTINEQFF; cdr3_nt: TGTGCCACCAGTGGCACCGGGACTAGCGGGACGATCAATGAGCAGTTCTTC
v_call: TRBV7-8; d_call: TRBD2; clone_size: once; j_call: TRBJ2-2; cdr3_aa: CASSSGTRTGELFF; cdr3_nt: TGTGCCAGCAGCTCCGGGACTAGAACCGGGGAGCTGTTTTTT
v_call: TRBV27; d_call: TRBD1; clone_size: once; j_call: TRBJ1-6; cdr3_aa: CASTRTGVISPLHF; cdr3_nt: TGTGCCAGCACCCGGACAGGGGTCATTTCACCCCTCCACTTT
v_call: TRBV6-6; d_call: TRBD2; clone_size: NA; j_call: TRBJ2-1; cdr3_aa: CASSDRGGYNEQFF; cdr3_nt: TGTGCCAGCAGTGACCGGGGGGGGTACAATGAGCAGTTCTTC
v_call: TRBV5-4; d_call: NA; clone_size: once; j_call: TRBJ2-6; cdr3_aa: CASSRYTSSGANVLTF; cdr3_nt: TGTGCCAGCAGCCGTTATACCAGCTCTGGGGCCAACGTCCTGACTTTC
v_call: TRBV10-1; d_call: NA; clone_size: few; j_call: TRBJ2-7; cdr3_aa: CASSEGPTATYEQYF; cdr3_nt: TGCGCCAGCAGTGAGGGCCCGACAGCGACATACGAGCAGTACTTC
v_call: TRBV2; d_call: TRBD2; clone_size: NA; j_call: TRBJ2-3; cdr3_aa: CASSPLSGRDTDTQYF; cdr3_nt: TGTGCCAGCAGTCCCTTAAGCGGGAGAGACACAGATACGCAGTATTTT
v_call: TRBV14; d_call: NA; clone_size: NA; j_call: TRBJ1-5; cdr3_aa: CASSQDGDQPQHF; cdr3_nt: TGTGCCAGCAGCCAAGATGGAGATCAGCCCCAGCATTTT
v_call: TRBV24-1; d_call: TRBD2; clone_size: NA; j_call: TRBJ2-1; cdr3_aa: CATSDFGFGGRQFF; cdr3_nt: TGTGCCACCAGTGATTTCGGGTTCGGCGGGAGGCAGTTCTTC
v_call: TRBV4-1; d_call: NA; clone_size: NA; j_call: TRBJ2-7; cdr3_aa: CASSQVHDLGREQYF; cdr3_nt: TGCGCCAGCAGCCAAGTCCACGACCTTGGGCGCGAGCAGTACTTC
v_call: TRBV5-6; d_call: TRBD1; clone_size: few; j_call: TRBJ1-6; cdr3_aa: CASSWGQGGTNSPLHF; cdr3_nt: TGTGCCAGCAGCTGGGGACAGGGGGGAACTAATTCACCCCTCCACTTT
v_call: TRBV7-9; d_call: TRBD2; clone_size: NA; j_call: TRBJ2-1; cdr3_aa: CASSQTRLADYNEQFF; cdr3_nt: TGTGCCAGCAGCCAAACTAGACTAGCTGACTACAATGAGCAGTTCTTC
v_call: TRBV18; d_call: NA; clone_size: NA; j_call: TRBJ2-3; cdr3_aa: CASSPPGSTDTQYF; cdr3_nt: TGTGCCAGCTCACCACCGGGCAGCACAGATACGCAGTATTTT
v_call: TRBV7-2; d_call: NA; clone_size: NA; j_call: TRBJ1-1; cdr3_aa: CASSLKSVPTEAFF; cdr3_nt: TGTGCCAGCAGCTTAAAATCTGTCCCCACTGAAGCTTTCTTT
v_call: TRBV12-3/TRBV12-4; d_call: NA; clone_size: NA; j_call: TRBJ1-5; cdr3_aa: CASSFLSGPQHF; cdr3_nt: TGTGCCAGCAGTTTCCTTAGTGGGCCCCAGCATTTT
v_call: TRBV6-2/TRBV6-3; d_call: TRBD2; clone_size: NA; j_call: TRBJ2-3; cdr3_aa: CASSRRTSGRTTDTQYF; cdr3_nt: TGTGCCAGCAGTCGCAGGACTAGCGGGAGGACCACAGATACGCAGTATTTT
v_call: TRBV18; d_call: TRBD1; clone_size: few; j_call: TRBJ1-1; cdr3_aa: CASSPPLTGVSTEAFF; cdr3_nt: TGTGCCAGCTCACCACCCCTCACAGGGGTATCTACTGAAGCTTTCTTT
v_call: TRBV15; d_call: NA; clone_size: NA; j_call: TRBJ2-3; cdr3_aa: CATSREGATGRDTQYF; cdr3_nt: TGTGCCACCAGCAGAGAGGGGGCTACGGGTAGGGATACGCAGTATTTT
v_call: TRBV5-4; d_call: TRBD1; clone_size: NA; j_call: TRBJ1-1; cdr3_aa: CASSLDRGVLGAFF; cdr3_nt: TGTGCCAGCAGCTTGGACAGGGGAGTTCTCGGAGCTTTCTTT
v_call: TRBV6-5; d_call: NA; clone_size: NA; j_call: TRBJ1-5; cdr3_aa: CASTYRQDNQPQHF; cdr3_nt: TGTGCCAGCACCTATCGACAGGATAATCAGCCCCAGCATTTT
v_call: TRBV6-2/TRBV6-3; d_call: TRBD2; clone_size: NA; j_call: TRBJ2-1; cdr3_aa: CASSYSTRASGRGNEQFF; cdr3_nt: TGTGCCAGCAGTTACTCGACCAGGGCTAGCGGGAGGGGCAATGAGCAGTTCTTC
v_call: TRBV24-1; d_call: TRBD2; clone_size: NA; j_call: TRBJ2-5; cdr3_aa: CATSRTSGSGETQYF; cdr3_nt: TGTGCCACCAGCAGGACTAGCGGGAGCGGGGAGACCCAGTACTTC